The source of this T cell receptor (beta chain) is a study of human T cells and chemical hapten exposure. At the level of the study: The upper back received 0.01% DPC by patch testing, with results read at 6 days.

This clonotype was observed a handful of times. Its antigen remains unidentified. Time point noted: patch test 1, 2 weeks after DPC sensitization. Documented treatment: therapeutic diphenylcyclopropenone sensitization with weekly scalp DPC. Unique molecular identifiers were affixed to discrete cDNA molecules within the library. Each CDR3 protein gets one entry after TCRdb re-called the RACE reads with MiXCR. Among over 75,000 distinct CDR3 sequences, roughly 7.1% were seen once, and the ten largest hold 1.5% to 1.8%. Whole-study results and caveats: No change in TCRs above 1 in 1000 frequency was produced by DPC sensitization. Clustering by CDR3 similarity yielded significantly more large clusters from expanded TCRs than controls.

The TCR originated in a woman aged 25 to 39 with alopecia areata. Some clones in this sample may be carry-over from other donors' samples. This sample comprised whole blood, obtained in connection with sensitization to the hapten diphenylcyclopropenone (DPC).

The CDR3 protein is CASTENRVDGYTF. The CDR3 DNA sequence: TGTGCCAGTACCGAAAACAGGGTTGATGGCTACACCTTC. The gene calls are TRBV19 and TRBJ1-2; a weak D match, TRBD1 (6 bases). The germline CDR1 and CDR2 sequences are LNHDA and SQIVND (reference sequence). CDR3 length: 13 residues. V gave up 7 bases and J gave up 6 bases, with 15 bases separating them.